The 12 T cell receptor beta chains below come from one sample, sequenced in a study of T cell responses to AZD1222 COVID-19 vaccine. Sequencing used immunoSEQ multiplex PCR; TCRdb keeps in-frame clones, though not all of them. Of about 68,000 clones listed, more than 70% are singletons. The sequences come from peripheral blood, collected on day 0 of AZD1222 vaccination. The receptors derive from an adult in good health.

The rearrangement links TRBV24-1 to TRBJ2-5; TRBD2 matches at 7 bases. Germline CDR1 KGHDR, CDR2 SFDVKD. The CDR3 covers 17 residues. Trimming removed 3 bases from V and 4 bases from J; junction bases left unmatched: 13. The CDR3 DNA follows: TGTGCCACCAGTGATCCGGGTGGGAGGGACCGTGGAGAGACCCAGTACTTC. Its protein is CATSDPGGRDRGETQYF.

CDR3 DNA: TGTGCCAGTAGTATTCGGGGCGGAAACTCTGGGGCCAACGTCCTGACTTTC. Its translation is CASSIRGGNSGANVLTF. This chain connects TRBV19 to TRBJ2-6; D may be TRBD1 or TRBD2 (5 bases each). With 3 bases removed from V and 0 bases from J, the gap between germline ends came to 12 bases. The CDR3 has 17 residues. Germline CDR1 and CDR2: LNHDA and SQIVND (reference sequence).

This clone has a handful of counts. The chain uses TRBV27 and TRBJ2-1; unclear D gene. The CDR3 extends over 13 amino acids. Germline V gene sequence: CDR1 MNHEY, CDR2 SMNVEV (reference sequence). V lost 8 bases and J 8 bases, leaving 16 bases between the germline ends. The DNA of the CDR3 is TGTGCCAGCTCCCTAGGTAGCTTCCATGAGCAGTTCTTC. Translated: CASSLGSFHEQFF.

CDR3 in DNA: TGTGCCAGCAGCGCCAGACAGGGACCCTACGAGCAGTACTTC. It codes for CASSARQGPYEQYF. The chain has TRBV7-2 and TRBJ2-7; 7 bases line up with TRBD1. Germline V gene lookup returns CDR1 SGHTA and CDR2 FQGNSA. The CDR3 contains 14 residues. Trimming removed 5 bases from V and 2 bases from J; junction bases left unmatched: 6.

The CDR3 region has the DNA TGTGCCAGCAGTCGAACCCGGGACAGGCCTGAAAAACTGTTTTTT. Protein sequence: CASSRTRDRPEKLFF. The rearrangement links TRBV6-5 to TRBJ1-4; 8 bases line up with TRBD1. The germline gives CDR1 MNHEY, CDR2 SVGAGI. Trimming cost V 5 bases and J 7 bases; bases outside gene matches: 9. The CDR3 covers 15 residues.

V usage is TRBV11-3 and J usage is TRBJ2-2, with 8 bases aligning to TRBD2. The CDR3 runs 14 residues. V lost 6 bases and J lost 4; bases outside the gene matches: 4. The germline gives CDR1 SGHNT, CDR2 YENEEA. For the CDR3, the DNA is TGTGCCAGCAGTCCGCTAGCGGGCACCGGGGAGCTGTTTTTT. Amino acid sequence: CASSPLAGTGELFF.

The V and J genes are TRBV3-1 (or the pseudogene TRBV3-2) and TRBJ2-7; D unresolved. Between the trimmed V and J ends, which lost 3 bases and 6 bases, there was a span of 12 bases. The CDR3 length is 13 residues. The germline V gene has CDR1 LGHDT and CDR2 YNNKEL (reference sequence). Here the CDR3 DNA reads TGTGCCAGCAGCCACCCGGCGGATCGCGAGCAGTACTTC. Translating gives CASSHPADREQYF.

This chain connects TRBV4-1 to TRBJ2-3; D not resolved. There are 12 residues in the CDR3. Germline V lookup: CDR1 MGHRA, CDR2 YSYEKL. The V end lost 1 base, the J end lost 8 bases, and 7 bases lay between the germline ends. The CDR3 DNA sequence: TGCGCCAGCAGCCAAGGGGGTGGTACGCAGTATTTT. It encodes CASSQGGGTQYF.

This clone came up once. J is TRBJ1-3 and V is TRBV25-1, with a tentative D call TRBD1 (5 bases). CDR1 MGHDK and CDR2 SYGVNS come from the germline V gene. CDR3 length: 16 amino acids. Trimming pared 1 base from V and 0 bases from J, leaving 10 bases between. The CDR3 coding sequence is TGTGCCAGCAGTGAATCGGGACGGATCTCTGGAAACACCATATATTTT. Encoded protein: CASSESGRISGNTIYF.

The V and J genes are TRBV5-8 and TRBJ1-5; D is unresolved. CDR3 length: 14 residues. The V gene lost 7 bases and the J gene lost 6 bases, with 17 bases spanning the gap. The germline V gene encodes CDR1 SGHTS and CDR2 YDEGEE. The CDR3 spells CASFSIMGAQPQHF. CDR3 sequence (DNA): TGTGCCAGCTTTTCTATTATGGGAGCTCAGCCCCAGCATTTT.

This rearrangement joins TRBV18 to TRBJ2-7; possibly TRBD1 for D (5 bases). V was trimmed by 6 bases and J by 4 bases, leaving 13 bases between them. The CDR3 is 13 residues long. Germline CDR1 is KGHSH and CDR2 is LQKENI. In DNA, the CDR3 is TGTGCCAGCTCTGTAGGGGCTATTTACGAGCAGTACTTC. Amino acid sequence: CASSVGAIYEQYF. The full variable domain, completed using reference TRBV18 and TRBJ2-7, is NAGVMQNPRHLVRRRGQEARLRCSPMKGHSHVYWYRQLPEEGLKFMVYLQKENIIDESGMPKERFSAEFPKEGPSILRIQQVVRGDSAAYFCASSVGAIYEQYFGPGTRLTVT.

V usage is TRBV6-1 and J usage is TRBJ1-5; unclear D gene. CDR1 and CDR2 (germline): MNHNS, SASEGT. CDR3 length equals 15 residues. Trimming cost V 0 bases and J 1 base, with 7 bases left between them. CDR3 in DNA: TGTGCCAGCAGTGAAGCAGGGTACAGCAATCAGCCCCAGCATTTT. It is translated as CASSEAGYSNQPQHF.